This T cell receptor (beta chain) was obtained from a study of T cell responses to AZD1222 COVID-19 vaccine. Findings and limits, study-wide: All repertoire sampling was performed exclusively after the peak T cell response. A reported finding is that nearly half of spike-specific TCRs target unmutated variant regions.

The V and J ends lost 5 bases and 5 bases, in that order; junction bases with no gene match: 12. This CDR3 is 16 amino acids long. The germline V gene encodes CDR1 SNHLY and CDR2 FYNNEI. In regard to this clone: Its specificity is unknown.

The repertoire was sequenced with immunoSEQ multiplex PCR; TCRdb's copy has only in-frame clones and lacks some. Of over 130,000 clones detected, less than 95% appear once; the ten largest clones hold roughly 7.5%. Sequencing was performed on peripheral blood, taken 28 days after the second dose of the MenACWY control vaccine. This sequence joins TRBV2 and TRBJ2-5; 9 nucleotides line up with TRBD2. The receptor was isolated from an adult who received the MenACWY meningococcal vaccine as a control. CDR3 loop: CASSLNLAGRTETQYF. In nucleotides, the CDR3 is TGTGCCAGCAGTCTTAACCTAGCGGGAAGAACTGAGACCCAGTACTTC. Looking up the rest from reference TRBV2 and TRBJ2-5 gives the full variable domain: EPEVTQTPSHQVTQMGQEVILRCVPISNHLYFYWYRQILGQKVEFLVSFYNNEISEKSEIFDDQFSVERPDGSNFTLKIRSTKLEDSAMYFCASSLNLAGRTETQYFGPGTRLLVL.